This T cell receptor beta chain was retrieved from a study of T-cell reconstitution after alpha-beta-depleted transplantation in children listed by TCRdb under 2016. Context from the whole study: Using TCR repertoire profiling, the study followed T-cell immune reconstitution in a quantitative way in children after TCRalphabeta/CD19-depleted allogeneic hematopoietic cell transplantation.

This specimen's treatment or condition label, interpreted: allogeneic hematopoietic cell transplantation with graft depleted of TCRalphabeta T cells and CD19 B cells. Transplant recipients were children who received TCRalphabeta/CD19-depleted allogeneic hematopoietic cell grafts. A few counts support this clonotype. Its cognate antigen has yet to be identified. No base qualities exist here, and no much larger clone lies one base off it. The library was obtained by PCR. The instrument was an Illumina HiSeq 2500. To normalize quantification of the TCRbeta repertoire, the TCR libraries were built with molecular barcoding that relied on unique molecular identifiers. Through fastp at Q25 and MiXCR, TCRdb rebuilt clones from the public reads, retaining in-frame beta chains. Entries that share a CDR3 protein sequence are merged under the most common genes and DNA. This sample comprises 300,000 to 400,000 distinct CDR3 sequences, 23% of them detected only once. The ten biggest clones cover roughly 9.8% of the sample.

Study-wide conclusions, independent of this receptor: Over subsequent months, a decline in hyperexpanded clone frequencies was noted, and after one year, T-cell counts and TCRbeta diversity were mostly ascribed to newly produced T cells. The high TCRbeta diversity at day 60 in some patients was ascribed to recipient T cells and intrathymic progenitors that had survived conditioning. The apparently early alphabetaT-cell count recovery about two months after transplant was reportedly dependent on only several hundred rapidly expanded clones derived from non-depleted graft cells.

The sequence was collected from a male patient younger than 18 who had a stem cell transplant for acute lymphoblastic leukemia, so the T cells may come from the graft donor. Sequenced here: PBMCs, mostly from graft donor cells, sampled 180 days after TCRalphabeta/CD19-depleted stem cell transplant.

The CDR3 here reads CASSLLAGPTYEQYF. The bases read TGTGCCAGCAGCTTATTAGCGGGCCCCACCTACGAGCAGTACTTC. This chain joins TRBV7-7 to TRBJ2-7; 7 nucleotides in the junction match TRBD2. V loses 2 bases at its end and J loses 2 bases; junction bases beyond the gene matches: 6. The CDR3 sequence holds 15 residues, the cysteine and phenylalanine included. Only CDR3 DNA remains: 45 bases, in frame from the first base. From a lookup of the germline V gene (reference sequence), CDR1 and CDR2 are SSHAT and FNYEAQ. Outside the CDR3, residues come from the reference TRBV7-7 and TRBJ2-7 proteins, so the full variable domain is: GAGVSQSPRYKVTKRGQDVTLRCDPISSHATLYWYQQALGQGPEFLTYFNYEAQPDKSGLPSDRFSAERPEGSISTLTIQRTEQRDSAMYRCASSLLAGPTYEQYFGPGTRLTVT.